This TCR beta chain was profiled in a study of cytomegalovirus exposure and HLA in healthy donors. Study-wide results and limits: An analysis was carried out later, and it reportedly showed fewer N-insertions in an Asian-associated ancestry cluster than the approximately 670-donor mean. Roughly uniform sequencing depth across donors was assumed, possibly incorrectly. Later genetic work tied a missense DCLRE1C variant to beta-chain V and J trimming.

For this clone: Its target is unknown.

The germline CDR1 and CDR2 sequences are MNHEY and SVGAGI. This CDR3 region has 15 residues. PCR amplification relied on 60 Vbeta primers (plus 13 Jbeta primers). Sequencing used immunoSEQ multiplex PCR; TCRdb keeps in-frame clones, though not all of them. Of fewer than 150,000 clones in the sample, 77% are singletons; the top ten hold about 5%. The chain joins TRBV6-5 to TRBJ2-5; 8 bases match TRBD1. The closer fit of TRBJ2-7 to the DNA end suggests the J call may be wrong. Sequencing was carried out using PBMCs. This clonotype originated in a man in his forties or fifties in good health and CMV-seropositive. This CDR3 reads CASPGDRGPTYEQYF. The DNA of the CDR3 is TGTGCCAGCCCCGGCGACAGGGGCCCTACCTACGAGCAGTACTTC.